These 31 T cell receptor beta chains were sequenced from one sample in a study of cytomegalovirus exposure and HLA in healthy donors. This PCR relied on a set of 60 Vbeta primers and 13 Jbeta primers. Libraries were prepared by immunoSEQ multiplex PCR; TCRdb keeps only in-frame clonotypes and omits some of them. Seen here are approximately 190,000 clones, over 80% observed once, and the top ten hold over 1%. The source material was PBMCs. Receptors originate from a young man in good health and CMV-seronegative.

This rearrangement joins TRBV2 to TRBJ1-1; possible D gene TRBD1, 6 bases. CDR1 is SNHLY, CDR2 FYNNEI, per germline. This CDR3 spans 14 amino acids. The V and J ends lost 8 bases and 4 bases respectively, with 17 bases between them. DNA for the CDR3: TGTGCCAGCCTCTTACAGGGATCAGGCACTGAAGCTTTCTTT. This codes for CASLLQGSGTEAFF. Full variable domain (rest looked up from reference TRBV2 and TRBJ1-1): EPEVTQTPSHQVTQMGQEVILRCVPISNHLYFYWYRQILGQKVEFLVSFYNNEISEKSEIFDDQFSVERPDGSNFTLKIRSTKLEDSAMYFCASLLQGSGTEAFFGQGTRLTVV.

The rearrangement links TRBV18 to TRBJ2-1; D possibly corresponds to TRBD2 (6 bases). Per germline, CDR1 KGHSH and CDR2 LQKENI. The CDR3 is 17 residues long. Trimming left V 1 base short and J 6 bases short, with 19 bases between. DNA of the CDR3: TGTGCCAGCTCACCACGACACGGGAGTGGCGGTCGCAATGAGCAGTTCTTC. Its translation: CASSPRHGSGGRNEQFF. The full variable domain, with the rest looked up from reference TRBV18 and TRBJ2-1, is NAGVMQNPRHLVRRRGQEARLRCSPMKGHSHVYWYRQLPEEGLKFMVYLQKENIIDESGMPKERFSAEFPKEGPSILRIQQVVRGDSAAYFCASSPRHGSGGRNEQFFGPGTRLTVL.

The rearrangement joins TRBV7-9 to TRBJ2-2, with TRBD2 identical over 8 bases. The CDR3 totals 16 residues. Germline V lookup: CDR1 SEHNR, CDR2 FQNEAQ (reference sequence). With 2 bases clipped from V and 2 bases from J, the junction kept 4 bases outside the gene matches. The CDR3 spells CASSLISGANTGELFF. The CDR3 DNA follows: TGTGCCAGCAGCTTAATTAGCGGGGCTAACACCGGGGAGCTGTTTTTT.

This sequence joins TRBV5-6 and TRBJ1-2, with D unresolved. There are 13 residues in the CDR3. V lost 4 bases and J lost 4, with 11 bases in between. Germline V CDR1 and CDR2: SGHDT, YYEEEE. The CDR3 loop is CASSTGSSYGYTF. The DNA of the CDR3 is TGTGCCAGCAGCACCGGGTCCAGCTATGGCTACACCTTC.

The chain recombines TRBV5-1 with TRBJ2-5; D gene ambiguous. This CDR3 comprises 13 residues. The V gene's germline CDR1 is SGHRS and CDR2 YFSETQ. The V end was cut by 1 base, the J end by 3 bases, with 7 bases between. The CDR3 reads CASSLLAEETQYF. As DNA, the CDR3 is TGCGCCAGCAGCTTGTTGGCAGAAGAGACCCAGTACTTC.

As concerns this clone: The germline gene is not matched at one end of the junction; a read error may be the cause. This sequence joins TRBV4-1 and TRBJ2-6, with TRBD1 identical over 7 bases. Germline V gene lookup returns CDR1 MGHRA and CDR2 YSYEKL. CDR3 size: 17 residues. The CDR3 nucleotides are TGCGCCAGCAGCCAAGATTGGGACAGCTCTGGGGCCAACGGCCTGACTTTC. Amino acid sequence: CASSQDWDSSGANGLTF.

The chain carries TRBV5-1 and TRBJ2-2, with D perhaps TRBD2 (5 bases). CDR1 and CDR2 (germline): SGHRS, YFSETQ. Deletions cut 3 bases from V and 7 bases from J, with 19 bases between. The CDR3 totals 16 residues. The CDR3 reads CASSSRTDGVGGELFF. CDR3 DNA sequence: TGCGCCAGCAGCTCCCGGACCGACGGGGTGGGCGGGGAGCTGTTTTTT. The full variable domain, with the rest looked up from reference TRBV5-1 and TRBJ2-2, is KAGVTQTPRYLIKTRGQQVTLSCSPISGHRSVSWYQQTPGQGLQFLFEYFSETQRNKGNFPGRFSGRQFSNSRSEMNVSTLELGDSALYLCASSSRTDGVGGELFFGEGSRLTVL.

The chain has TRBV5-4 and TRBJ2-1, with a weak D call TRBD1 (5 bases). The CDR3 is 13 amino acids. V was cut by 3 bases and J by 5 bases, with 9 bases left in between. CDR1 is SGHNT and CDR2 is YYREEE in the germline V gene (reference sequence). In DNA form, the CDR3 reads TGTGCCAGCAGCTCCGACAGCCACAATGAGCAGTTCTTC. Encoded protein: CASSSDSHNEQFF.

The J gene is TRBJ2-4, the V gene TRBV15; 9 bases line up with TRBD2. Germline V CDR1 and CDR2: LNHNV, YYDKDF (reference sequence). The J segment lost 5 bases and the V segment lost 4 bases, leaving 12 bases of the junction unmatched. The CDR3 extends over 17 amino acids. In DNA form, the CDR3 reads TGTGCCACCAGCACATTTTTGCGGGAGGGGACCCAAAACATTCAGTACTTC. Encoded protein: CATSTFLREGTQNIQYF. The variable domain in full, with the rest retrieved from reference TRBV15 and TRBJ2-4, is DAMVIQNPRYQVTQFGKPVTLSCSQTLNHNVMYWYQQKSSQAPKLLFHYYDKDFNNEADTPDNFQSRRPNTSFCFLDIRSPGLGDTAMYLCATSTFLREGTQNIQYFGAGTRLSVL.

This clone occurred once. The chain joins TRBV7-2 to TRBJ2-5; D call uncertain. With 0 bases removed from V and 1 base from J, the gap between germline ends came to 3 bases. The CDR3 spans 13 residues. Germline CDR1 is SGHTA and CDR2 is FQGNSA. The CDR3 DNA reads as TGTGCCAGCAGCTTAGCAGCCCAAGAGACCCAGTACTTC. Encoded protein: CASSLAAQETQYF.

This chain uses TRBV7-8 with TRBJ1-5; TRBD1 is a possible D gene (5 bases). The CDR3 contains 15 residues. Deletions cut 1 base from V and 5 bases from J, with 12 bases between. Germline V gene lookup returns CDR1 SGHVS and CDR2 FQNEAQ. DNA for the CDR3: TGTGCCAGCAGCTTAGATCTACAGGATTATCAGCCCCAGCATTTT. Its translation: CASSLDLQDYQPQHF.

V and J are TRBV29-1 and TRBJ2-3; D is unresolved. Germline V gene sequence: CDR1 SQVTM, CDR2 ANQGSEA. This CDR3 spans 11 amino acids. Between the trimmed V and J ends, which lost 7 bases and 6 bases, there was a span of 11 bases. CDR3 coding DNA: TGCAGCGCCCGGATCAGGGATACGCAGTATTTT. Amino acid sequence: CSARIRDTQYF.

The V call is TRBV6-5, the J call TRBJ1-4; no clear D. Germline lookup yields CDR1 MNHEY and CDR2 SVGAGI. The V end was cut by 6 bases, the J end by 8 bases, with 13 bases between. The CDR3 has 13 residues. CDR3 amino acids: CASREGVREKLFF. The CDR3 DNA reads TGTGCCAGCAGAGAGGGCGTGAGGGAAAAACTGTTTTTT.

V usage is TRBV7-2 and J usage is TRBJ2-4; 7 bases agree with TRBD1. Trimming removed 8 bases from V and 7 bases from J; junction bases left unmatched: 5. This CDR3 has 12 residues. Germline V gives CDR1 SGHTA, CDR2 FQGNSA. CDR3 sequence: CASGRQGNIQYF. The CDR3, as DNA: TGTGCCAGCGGGAGACAGGGTAACATTCAGTACTTC.

CDR3 in DNA: TGTGCCAGCAGTGAGGACAGGCCCAGCTCCTATAATTCACCCCTCCACTTT. Its translation is CASSEDRPSSYNSPLHF. The chain joins TRBV6-1 to TRBJ1-6, with TRBD1 identical over 7 bases. Losses at the gene ends were 3 bases for V and 0 bases for J; bases not matched to a gene: 5. The CDR3 spans 17 residues. From germline, CDR1 is MNHNS and CDR2 SASEGT.

This chain uses TRBV4-1 with TRBJ2-1, with 10 bases lining up with TRBD2. The CDR3 loop spans 16 amino acids. Looked up from germline, CDR1 is MGHRA and CDR2 is YSYEKL. The trim removed 0 bases at V and 4 bases at J, leaving 3 bases unmatched. The DNA of the CDR3 is TGCGCCAGCAGCCAAGATCTAGCGGGGGTATACAATGAGCAGTTCTTC. Encoded protein: CASSQDLAGVYNEQFF.

The chain employs TRBV4-3 and TRBJ1-4; D is ambiguous. The V gene's germline CDR1 is LGHNA and CDR2 YSLEER. The V end lost 0 bases, the J end lost 3 bases, and 17 bases lay between the germline ends. This CDR3 contains 18 residues. CDR3 DNA: TGCGCCAGCAGCCAAGATCTCGGCGGGTCGGGATCTAATGAAAAACTGTTTTTT. As protein: CASSQDLGGSGSNEKLFF.

The chain couples TRBV2 to TRBJ2-3; unclear D gene. CDR3 length equals 12 residues. The germline gives CDR1 SNHLY, CDR2 FYNNEI. V was pared by 5 bases and J by 4 bases, with 7 bases between. The CDR3 reads CASSLLSDTQYF. The CDR3 DNA sequence: TGTGCCAGCAGTTTACTTTCAGATACGCAGTATTTT. The full variable domain, with the rest looked up from reference TRBV2 and TRBJ2-3, is EPEVTQTPSHQVTQMGQEVILRCVPISNHLYFYWYRQILGQKVEFLVSFYNNEISEKSEIFDDQFSVERPDGSNFTLKIRSTKLEDSAMYFCASSLLSDTQYFGPGTRLTVL.

The rearrangement uses TRBV4-1 and TRBJ2-7; 12 bases align to TRBD2. This CDR3 region has 15 residues. Germline assignment: CDR1 MGHRA and CDR2 YSYEKL. Unmatched junction bases numbered 6, after V lost 5 bases and J lost 4 bases. The CDR3 DNA is TGCGCCAGCAGCTATCGGACTAGCGGGGCTTACGAGCAGTACTTC. It is translated as CASSYRTSGAYEQYF.

The chain carries TRBV5-6 and TRBJ2-5; D gene unclear. V lost 2 bases and J lost 5, with 10 bases in between. This CDR3 is built from 13 residues. The germline gives CDR1 SGHDT, CDR2 YYEEEE. Here the CDR3 reads CASSFPGRETQYF. DNA of the CDR3: TGTGCCAGCAGCTTTCCAGGTCGGGAGACCCAGTACTTC.

The V and J genes are TRBV2 and TRBJ2-3; 12 bases line up with TRBD2. This CDR3 has 15 residues. J was trimmed by 8 bases and V by 7 bases; bases with no gene match: 10. Germline CDR1 and CDR2: SNHLY and FYNNEI. The CDR3 region is CASTPSGRGSGTQYF. Written as DNA, the CDR3 is TGTGCCAGCACACCTAGCGGGAGGGGTAGTGGTACGCAGTATTTT.

The gene calls are TRBV7-2 and TRBJ1-2, with 10 bases identical to TRBD1. With V trimmed by 6 bases and J by 8 bases, 18 bases remained unmatched. Germline assignment: CDR1 SGHTA and CDR2 FQGNSA. The CDR3 contains 17 residues. In DNA, the CDR3 is TGTGCCAGCAGTCTTAAGCTGTTCTCCGGGACAGGGGAAGGCTACACCTTC. Amino acid sequence: CASSLKLFSGTGEGYTF.

The chain employs TRBV7-8 and TRBJ1-1; tentative D call: TRBD1 (5 bases). Per germline, CDR1 SGHVS and CDR2 FQNEAQ. Trimming removed 1 base at V and 3 bases at J, with 9 bases between. The CDR3 extends over 14 amino acids. In DNA form, the CDR3 reads TGTGCCAGCAGCTTAGTTATAGGGGACACTGAAGCTTTCTTT. Its translation is CASSLVIGDTEAFF. The complete variable domain, with remaining parts taken from reference TRBV7-8 and TRBJ1-1, reads GAGVSQSPRYKVAKRGQDVALRCDPISGHVSLFWYQQALGQGPEFLTYFQNEAQLDKSGLPSDRFFAERPEGSVSTLKIQRTQQEDSAVYLCASSLVIGDTEAFFGQGTRLTVV.

In its sample, this clone was seen once. For the CDR3, the DNA is TGTGCCAGCCAAAGGGGTCAGCCCCAGCATTTT. As protein: CASQRGQPQHF. The chain employs TRBV6-1 and TRBJ1-5; D may be TRBD1 (5 bases). V gave up 8 bases and J gave up 6 bases, with 8 bases separating them. The germline CDR1 and CDR2 sequences are MNHNS and SASEGT. The CDR3 consists of 11 residues.

The chain joins TRBV6-5 to TRBJ2-7; perhaps TRBD2 as D (7 bases). The V and J ends lost 10 bases and 3 bases respectively, with 16 bases between them. From germline, CDR1 is MNHEY and CDR2 SVGAGI. The length of the CDR3 is 13 residues. CDR3 sequence (DNA): TGTGCCACCTCAAGGGGGACTAACTACGAGCAGTACTTC. Translation gives CATSRGTNYEQYF.

The chain is built from TRBV5-5 and TRBJ2-7; D unresolved. The ends were cut back, 1 base at V and 1 base at J, with 3 bases in the middle. In germline, CDR1 is SGHKS, CDR2 YYEKEE (reference sequence). The length of the CDR3 is 12 residues. CDR3 sequence (DNA): TGTGCCAGCAGCTTGTTATCCTACGAGCAGTACTTC. This translates into CASSLLSYEQYF.

The gene calls are TRBV5-1 and TRBJ2-3, with 11 positions matching TRBD2. Losses at the gene ends were 2 bases for V and 0 bases for J; bases not matched to a gene: 2. The CDR3 has 16 residues. Germline assignment: CDR1 SGHRS and CDR2 YFSETQ. The CDR3 region is CASSFSSGGSTDTQYF. Written as DNA, the CDR3 is TGCGCCAGCAGCTTTTCTAGCGGGGGGAGCACAGATACGCAGTATTTT. The full variable domain, its missing parts supplied by reference TRBV5-1 and TRBJ2-3, is KAGVTQTPRYLIKTRGQQVTLSCSPISGHRSVSWYQQTPGQGLQFLFEYFSETQRNKGNFPGRFSGRQFSNSRSEMNVSTLELGDSALYLCASSFSSGGSTDTQYFGPGTRLTVL.

The gene calls are TRBV5-6 and TRBJ2-1; D gene ambiguous. V shed 0 bases and J shed 4 bases, with 8 bases lying between them. The CDR3 runs 14 residues. Germline CDR1 and CDR2: SGHDT and YYEEEE. The CDR3 sequence: CASSLGASYNEQFF. The CDR3 bases are TGTGCCAGCAGCTTGGGGGCCAGTTACAATGAGCAGTTCTTC.

The chain is built from TRBV19 and TRBJ2-3, with 8 nucleotides matching TRBD2. The CDR3 runs 15 residues. Germline CDR1 is LNHDA and CDR2 is SQIVND (reference sequence). Unmatched junction bases numbered 9, after V lost 4 bases and J lost 6 bases. CDR3: CASSSWTSPTDTQYF. As DNA, the CDR3 is TGTGCCAGTAGTAGTTGGACTAGCCCTACGGATACGCAGTATTTT.

The chain couples TRBV29-1 to TRBJ1-2; no definite D call. Germline lookup yields CDR1 SQVTM and CDR2 ANQGSEA. The V end lost 4 bases, the J end lost 5 bases, and 14 bases lay between the germline ends. This CDR3 is built from 13 residues. The DNA for the CDR3 is TGCAGCGTTGCACAGAAGCCCAGTTATGGCTACACCTTC. This codes for CSVAQKPSYGYTF.

The chain combines TRBV11-2 with TRBJ2-7; 11 bases fit TRBD2. The CDR3 sequence is 16 residues long. Per germline, CDR1 SGHAT and CDR2 FQNNGV. With 5 bases clipped from V and 2 bases from J, the junction kept 8 bases outside the gene matches. CDR3 DNA sequence: TGTGCCAGCAGCCGACCGACTAGCGGGGCAACCTACGAGCAGTACTTC. Translating gives CASSRPTSGATYEQYF.